The sample holds many counts of the clone carrying this T cell receptor (beta chain). Antigen: not known. The record originates from a study of response to subunit inactivated influenza vaccine. TCRdb itself ran the RT-PCR reads through MiXCR, one entry per CDR3 protein. The table includes 650,000 or so distinct CDR3 sequences, 14% detected once. General study results and limits: Authors suggested few new T cells are recruited by each seasonal influenza vaccination.

The germline V gene encodes CDR1 MDHEN and CDR2 SYDVKM. V shed 6 bases and J shed 5 bases, with 10 bases lying between them. The CDR3 loop spans 12 amino acids. This clonotype was obtained from a man between 45 and 60 years old who received an inactivated influenza vaccine. The material sequenced was PBMCs from blood, taken less than 15 days before vaccination. The chain is built from TRBV28 and TRBJ1-2; perhaps TRBD1 as D (5 bases). Written as DNA, the CDR3 is TGTGCCAGCAGCTTGGGGGGGTATGGCTACACCTTC. Translating it yields CASSLGGYGYTF.